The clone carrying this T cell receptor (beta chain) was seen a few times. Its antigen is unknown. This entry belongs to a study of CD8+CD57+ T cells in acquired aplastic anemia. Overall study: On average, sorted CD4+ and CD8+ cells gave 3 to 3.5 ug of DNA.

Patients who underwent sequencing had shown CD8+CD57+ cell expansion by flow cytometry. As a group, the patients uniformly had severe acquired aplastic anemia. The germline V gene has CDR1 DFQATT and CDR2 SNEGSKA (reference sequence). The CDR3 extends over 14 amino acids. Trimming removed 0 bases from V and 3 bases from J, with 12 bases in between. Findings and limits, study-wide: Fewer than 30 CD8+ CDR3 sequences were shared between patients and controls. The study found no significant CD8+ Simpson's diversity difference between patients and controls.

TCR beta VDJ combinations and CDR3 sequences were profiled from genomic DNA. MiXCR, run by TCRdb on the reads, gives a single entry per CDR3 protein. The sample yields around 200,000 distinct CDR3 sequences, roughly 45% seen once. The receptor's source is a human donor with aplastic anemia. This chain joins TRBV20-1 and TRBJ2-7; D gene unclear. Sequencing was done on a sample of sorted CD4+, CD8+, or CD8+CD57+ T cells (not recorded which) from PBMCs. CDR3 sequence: CSARDKTMIYEQYF. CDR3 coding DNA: TGCAGTGCTAGAGATAAGACGATGATCTACGAGCAGTACTTC.